These T cell receptor beta chains were read from a single sample in a study of monozygotic twins with inflammatory bowel disease. For each CDR3 protein, TCRdb gives one entry from its re-call of the 5' RACE reads, without DNA. This table lists about 160,000 distinct CDR3 sequences. Material for sequencing was blood. Receptors were obtained from a human donor with ulcerative colitis or Crohn's disease, or a healthy co-twin of an affected twin (not recorded which). Each CDR3 is given with its conserved first and last residue. Fields, in order: V gene, J gene, CDR3 protein.

TRBV7-6	TRBJ2-3	CASSLANTDTQYF
TRBV18	TRBJ2-2	CASSPTGANTGELFF
TRBV7-9	TRBJ2-7	CASSRETGVSSYEQYF
TRBV28	TRBJ2-7	CASSPIRVSWGHEQYF
TRBV19	TRBJ2-6	CASSPLEQHSGANVLTF
TRBV6-2/TRBV6-3	TRBJ2-2	CATLRTPNTGELFF
TRBV29-1	TRBJ1-1	CSVGQLMNTEAFF
TRBV5-1	TRBJ2-5	CASSVPGQVRETQYF
TRBV7-2	TRBJ2-5	CASSQRWGLETQYF
TRBV6-5	TRBJ2-1	CASSYSALNPYNEQFF
TRBV20-1	TRBJ1-6	CSAGRQASSYNSPLHF
TRBV15	TRBJ2-7	CATSRDLAYEQYF
TRBV7-3	TRBJ2-1	CASSQRGLAVEQFF
TRBV7-2	TRBJ2-1	CASSQRSGYNEQFF
TRBV4-2	TRBJ2-7	CASSQDFDGIGTTYEQYF
TRBV6-1	TRBJ1-5	CASSVNRGLRQPQHF
TRBV12-3/TRBV12-4	TRBJ2-2	CASSANFPNTGELFF